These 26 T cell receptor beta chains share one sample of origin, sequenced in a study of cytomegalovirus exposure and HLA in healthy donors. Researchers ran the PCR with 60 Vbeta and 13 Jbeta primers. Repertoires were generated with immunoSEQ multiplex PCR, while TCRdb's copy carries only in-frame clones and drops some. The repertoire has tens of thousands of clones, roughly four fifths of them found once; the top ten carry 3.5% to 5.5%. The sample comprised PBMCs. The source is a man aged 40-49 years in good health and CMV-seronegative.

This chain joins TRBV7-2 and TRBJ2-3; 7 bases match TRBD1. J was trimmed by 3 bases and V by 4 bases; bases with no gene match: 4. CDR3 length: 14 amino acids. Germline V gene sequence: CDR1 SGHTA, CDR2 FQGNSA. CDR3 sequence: CASSSGQITDTQYF. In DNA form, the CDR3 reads TGTGCCAGCAGCTCGGGACAGATAACAGATACGCAGTATTTT.

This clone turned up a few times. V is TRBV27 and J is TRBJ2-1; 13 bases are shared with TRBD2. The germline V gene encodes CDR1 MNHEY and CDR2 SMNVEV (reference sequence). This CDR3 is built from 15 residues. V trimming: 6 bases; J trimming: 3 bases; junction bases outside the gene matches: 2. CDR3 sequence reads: CASSRTSGSYNEQFF. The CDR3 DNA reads TGTGCCAGCAGCAGGACTAGCGGGAGCTACAATGAGCAGTTCTTC.

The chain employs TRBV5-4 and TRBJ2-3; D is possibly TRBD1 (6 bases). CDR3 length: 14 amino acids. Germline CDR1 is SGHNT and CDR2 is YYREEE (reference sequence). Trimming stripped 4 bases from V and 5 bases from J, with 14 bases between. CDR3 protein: CASSLGTIQDTQYF. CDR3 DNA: TGTGCCAGCAGCCTCGGGACAATTCAAGATACGCAGTATTTT.

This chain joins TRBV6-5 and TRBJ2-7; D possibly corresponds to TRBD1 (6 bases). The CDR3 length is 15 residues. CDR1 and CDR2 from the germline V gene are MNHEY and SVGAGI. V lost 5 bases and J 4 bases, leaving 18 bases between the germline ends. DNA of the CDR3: TGTGCCAGCAGTAGGTATAGGGGGAGTCTTTACGAGCAGTACTTC. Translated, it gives CASSRYRGSLYEQYF.

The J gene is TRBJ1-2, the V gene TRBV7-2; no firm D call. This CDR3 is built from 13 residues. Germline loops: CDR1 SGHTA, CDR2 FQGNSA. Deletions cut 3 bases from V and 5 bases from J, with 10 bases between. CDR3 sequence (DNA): TGTGCCAGCAGCTTCCTGCGGGGTTATGGCTACACCTTC. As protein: CASSFLRGYGYTF.

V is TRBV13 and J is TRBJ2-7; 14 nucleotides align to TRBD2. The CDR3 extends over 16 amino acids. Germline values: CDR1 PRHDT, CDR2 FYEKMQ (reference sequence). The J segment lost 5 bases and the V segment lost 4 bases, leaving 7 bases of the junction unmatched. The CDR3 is CASSSSGTSGRHEQYF. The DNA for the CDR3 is TGTGCCAGCAGCTCCTCCGGGACTAGCGGGAGACACGAGCAGTACTTC.

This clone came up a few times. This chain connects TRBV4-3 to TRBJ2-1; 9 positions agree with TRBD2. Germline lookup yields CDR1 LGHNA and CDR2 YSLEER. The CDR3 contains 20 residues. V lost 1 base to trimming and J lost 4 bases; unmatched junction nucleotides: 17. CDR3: CASSQGAGGPLGTKYNEQFF. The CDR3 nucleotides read TGCGCCAGCAGCCAAGGGGCGGGAGGGCCTCTAGGAACGAAATACAATGAGCAGTTCTTC.

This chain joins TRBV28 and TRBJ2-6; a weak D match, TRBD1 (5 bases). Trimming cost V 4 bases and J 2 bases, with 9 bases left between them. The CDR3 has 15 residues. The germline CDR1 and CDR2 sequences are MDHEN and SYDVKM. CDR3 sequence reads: CASSSPGTGANVLTF. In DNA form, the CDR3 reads TGTGCCAGCAGTTCCCCAGGGACTGGGGCCAACGTCCTGACTTTC. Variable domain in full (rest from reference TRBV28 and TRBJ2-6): DVKVTQSSRYLVKRTGEKVFLECVQDMDHENMFWYRQDPGLGLRLIYFSYDVKMKEKGDIPEGYSVSREKKERFSLILESASTNQTSMYLCASSSPGTGANVLTFGAGSRLTVL.

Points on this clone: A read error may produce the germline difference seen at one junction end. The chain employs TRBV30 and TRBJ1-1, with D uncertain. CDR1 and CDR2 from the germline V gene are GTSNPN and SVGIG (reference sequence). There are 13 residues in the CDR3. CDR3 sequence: CARSPLGDTEAFF. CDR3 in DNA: TGTGCCAGGAGTCCACTCGGGGACACTGAAGCTTTCTTT.

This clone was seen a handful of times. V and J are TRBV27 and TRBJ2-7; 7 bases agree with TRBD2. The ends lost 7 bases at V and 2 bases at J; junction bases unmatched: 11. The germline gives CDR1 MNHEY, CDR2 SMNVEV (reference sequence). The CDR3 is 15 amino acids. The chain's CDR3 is CASTSIGAGAYEQYF. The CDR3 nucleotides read TGTGCCAGCACCTCGATTGGGGCGGGGGCCTACGAGCAGTACTTC.

In DNA form, the CDR3 reads TGTGCCAGCAGCCAGCCAGGAACTAGCGGGAGCAAGGCCGGGGAGCTGTTTTTT. Amino acid sequence: CASSQPGTSGSKAGELFF. The chain recombines TRBV5-4 with TRBJ2-2, with 11 bases fitting TRBD2. Trimming cost V 4 bases and J 6 bases; bases outside gene matches: 14. CDR3 length: 18 amino acids. CDR1 and CDR2 from the germline V gene are SGHNT and YYREEE (reference sequence).

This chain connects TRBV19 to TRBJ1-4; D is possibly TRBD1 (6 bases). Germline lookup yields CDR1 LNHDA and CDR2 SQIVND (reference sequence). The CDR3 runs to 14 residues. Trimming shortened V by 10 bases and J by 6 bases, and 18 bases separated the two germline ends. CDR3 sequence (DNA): TGTGCCACCCAATCTGGGACATTGGATGAAAAACTGTTTTTT. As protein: CATQSGTLDEKLFF.

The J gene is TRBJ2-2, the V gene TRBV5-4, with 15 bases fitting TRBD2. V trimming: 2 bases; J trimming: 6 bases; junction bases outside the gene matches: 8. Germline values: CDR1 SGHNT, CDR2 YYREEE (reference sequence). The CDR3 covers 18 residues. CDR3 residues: CASSLGLAGGPNSGELFF. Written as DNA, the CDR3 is TGTGCCAGCAGCTTAGGACTAGCGGGAGGGCCAAACTCCGGGGAGCTGTTTTTT.

The CDR3, as DNA: TGTGCCAGCAGCATCAGGACTAGCGGGAACACCGGGGAGCTGTTTTTT. As protein: CASSIRTSGNTGELFF. The rearrangement joins TRBV5-8 to TRBJ2-2; 10 bases agree with TRBD2. Trimming cost V 4 bases and J 1 base; bases outside gene matches: 4. The CDR3 loop spans 16 amino acids. CDR1 and CDR2 (germline): SGHTS, YDEGEE.

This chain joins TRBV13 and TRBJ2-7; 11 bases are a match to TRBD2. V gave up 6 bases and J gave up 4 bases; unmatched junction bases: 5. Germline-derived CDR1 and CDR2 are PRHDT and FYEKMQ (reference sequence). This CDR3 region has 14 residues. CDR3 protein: CASRPRLAGYEQYF. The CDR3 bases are TGTGCCAGCAGACCTAGACTAGCGGGATACGAGCAGTACTTC.

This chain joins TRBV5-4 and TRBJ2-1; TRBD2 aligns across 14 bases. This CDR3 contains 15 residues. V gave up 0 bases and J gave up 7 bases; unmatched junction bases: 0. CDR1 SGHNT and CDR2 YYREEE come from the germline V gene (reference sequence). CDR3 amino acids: CASSLGTSGRNEQFF. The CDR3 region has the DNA TGTGCCAGCAGCTTGGGGACTAGCGGGAGGAATGAGCAGTTCTTC.

The CDR3: CASSLAGQTQTQYF. The CDR3 bases are TGTGCCAGCAGCTTAGCCGGACAGACCCAGACCCAGTACTTC. This chain links TRBV7-9 with TRBJ2-5; possible D gene TRBD1, 6 bases. V was trimmed by 0 bases and J by 6 bases, leaving 11 bases between them. This CDR3 has 14 amino acids. CDR1 and CDR2 from the germline V gene are SEHNR and FQNEAQ (reference sequence).

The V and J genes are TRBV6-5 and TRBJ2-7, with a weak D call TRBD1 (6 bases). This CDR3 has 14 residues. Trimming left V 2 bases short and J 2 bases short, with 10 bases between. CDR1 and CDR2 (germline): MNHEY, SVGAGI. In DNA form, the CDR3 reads TGTGCCAGCAGTTACGGGACATGGACCTACGAGCAGTACTTC. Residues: CASSYGTWTYEQYF.

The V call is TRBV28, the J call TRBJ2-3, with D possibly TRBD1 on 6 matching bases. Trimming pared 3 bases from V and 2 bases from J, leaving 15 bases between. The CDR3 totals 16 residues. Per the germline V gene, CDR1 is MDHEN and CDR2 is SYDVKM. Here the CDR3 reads CASSLNRDKNTDTQYF. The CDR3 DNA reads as TGTGCCAGCAGTTTGAACCGGGACAAAAACACAGATACGCAGTATTTT.

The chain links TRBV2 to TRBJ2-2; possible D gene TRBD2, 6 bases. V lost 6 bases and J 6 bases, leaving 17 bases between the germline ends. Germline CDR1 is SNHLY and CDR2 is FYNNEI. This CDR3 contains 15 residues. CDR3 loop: CASRGSERASGELFF. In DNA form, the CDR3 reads TGTGCCAGCAGGGGCAGTGAGCGGGCATCCGGGGAGCTGTTTTTT.

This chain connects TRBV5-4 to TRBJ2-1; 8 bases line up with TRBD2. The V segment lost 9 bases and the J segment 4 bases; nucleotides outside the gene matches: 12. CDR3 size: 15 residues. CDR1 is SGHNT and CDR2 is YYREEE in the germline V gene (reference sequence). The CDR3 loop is CATHRAGVDYNEQFF. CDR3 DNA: TGTGCCACACATAGAGCGGGAGTAGATTACAATGAGCAGTTCTTC.

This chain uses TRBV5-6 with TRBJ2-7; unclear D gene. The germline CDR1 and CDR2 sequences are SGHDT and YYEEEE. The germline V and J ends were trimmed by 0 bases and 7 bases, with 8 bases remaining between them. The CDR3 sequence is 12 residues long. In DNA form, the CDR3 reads TGTGCCAGCAGCTTGGGAGTGAGGGAGCAGTACTTC. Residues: CASSLGVREQYF.

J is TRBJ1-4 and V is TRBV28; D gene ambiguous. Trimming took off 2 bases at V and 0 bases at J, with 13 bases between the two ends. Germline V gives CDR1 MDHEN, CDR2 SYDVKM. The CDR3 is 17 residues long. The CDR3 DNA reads TGTGCCAGCAGTTTACTGAACTCTGCTGCAACTAATGAAAAACTGTTTTTT. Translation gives CASSLLNSAATNEKLFF.

This CDR3 reads CASSTSGGTGELFF. Written as DNA, the CDR3 is TGTGCCAGCAGTACTAGCGGGGGAACCGGGGAGCTGTTTTTT. The chain employs TRBV27 and TRBJ2-2, with 11 bases identical to TRBD2. Germline CDR1 reads MNHEY; CDR2 reads SMNVEV (reference sequence). This CDR3 region has 14 residues. The ends lost 5 bases at V and 5 bases at J; junction bases unmatched: 1.

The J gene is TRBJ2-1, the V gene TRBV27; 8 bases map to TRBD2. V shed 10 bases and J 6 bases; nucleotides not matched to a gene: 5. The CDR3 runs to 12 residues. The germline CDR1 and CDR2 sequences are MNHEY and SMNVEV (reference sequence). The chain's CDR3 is CATLGGGNEQFF. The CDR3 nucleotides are TGTGCCACCCTCGGGGGGGGCAATGAGCAGTTCTTC.

CDR3 nucleotide sequence: TGTGCCAGCAGCTCCGACTTCCCGGGACAGTTCTACAATGAGCAGTTCTTC. Protein sequence: CASSSDFPGQFYNEQFF. V gene TRBV5-6 combines with J gene TRBJ2-1, with TRBD1 identical over 7 bases. V shed 3 bases, J shed 3 bases, and the junction held 12 bases outside the gene matches. The germline gives CDR1 SGHDT, CDR2 YYEEEE. CDR3 length: 17 residues. Complete variable domain (other parts from reference TRBV5-6 and TRBJ2-1): DAGVTQSPTHLIKTRGQQVTLRCSPKSGHDTVSWYQQALGQGPQFIFQYYEEEERQRGNFPDRFSGHQFPNYSSELNVNALLLGDSALYLCASSSDFPGQFYNEQFFGPGTRLTVL.